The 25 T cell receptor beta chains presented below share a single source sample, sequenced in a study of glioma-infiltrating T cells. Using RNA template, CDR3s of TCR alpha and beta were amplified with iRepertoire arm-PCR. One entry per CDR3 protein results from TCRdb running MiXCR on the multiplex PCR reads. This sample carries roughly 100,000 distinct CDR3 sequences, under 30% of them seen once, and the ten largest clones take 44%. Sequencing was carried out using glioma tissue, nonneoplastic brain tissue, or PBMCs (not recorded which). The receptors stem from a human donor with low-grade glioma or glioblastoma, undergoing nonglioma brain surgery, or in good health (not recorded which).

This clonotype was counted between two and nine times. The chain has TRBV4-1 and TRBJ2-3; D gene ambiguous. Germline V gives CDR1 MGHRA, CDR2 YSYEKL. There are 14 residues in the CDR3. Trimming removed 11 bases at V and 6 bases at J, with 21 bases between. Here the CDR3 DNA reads TGCGCCGGCTCAAGTCGCCCCCCTTTCGATACGCAGTATTTT. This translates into CAGSSRPPFDTQYF.

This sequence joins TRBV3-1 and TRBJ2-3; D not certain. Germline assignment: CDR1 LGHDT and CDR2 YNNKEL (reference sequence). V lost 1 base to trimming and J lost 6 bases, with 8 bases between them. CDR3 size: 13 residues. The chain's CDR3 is CASSQGGGDTQYF. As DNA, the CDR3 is TGTGCCAGCAGCCAAGGTGGTGGGGATACGCAGTATTTT.

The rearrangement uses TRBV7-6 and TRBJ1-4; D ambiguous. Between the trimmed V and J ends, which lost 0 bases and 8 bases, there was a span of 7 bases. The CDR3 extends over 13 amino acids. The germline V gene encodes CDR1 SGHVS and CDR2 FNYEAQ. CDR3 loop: CASSLAGLEKLFF. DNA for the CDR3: TGTGCCAGCAGCTTAGCGGGCCTCGAAAAACTGTTTTTT.

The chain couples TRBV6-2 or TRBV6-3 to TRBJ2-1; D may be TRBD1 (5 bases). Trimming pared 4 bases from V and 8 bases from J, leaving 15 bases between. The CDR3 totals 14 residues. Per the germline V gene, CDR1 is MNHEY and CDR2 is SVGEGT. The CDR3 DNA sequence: TGTGCCAGCAGTTTATCACAGGCGGCCGATGAGCAGTTCTTC. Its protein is CASSLSQAADEQFF.

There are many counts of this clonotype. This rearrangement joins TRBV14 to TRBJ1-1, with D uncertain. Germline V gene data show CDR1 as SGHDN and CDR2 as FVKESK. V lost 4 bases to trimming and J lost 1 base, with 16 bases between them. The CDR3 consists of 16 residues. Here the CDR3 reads CASSPPRLQQNTEAFF. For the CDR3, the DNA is TGTGCCAGCAGCCCCCCCAGACTCCAGCAGAACACTGAAGCTTTCTTT.

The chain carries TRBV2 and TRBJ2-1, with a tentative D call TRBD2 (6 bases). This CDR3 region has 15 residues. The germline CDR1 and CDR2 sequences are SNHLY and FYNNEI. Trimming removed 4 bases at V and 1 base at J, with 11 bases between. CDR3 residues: CASSVSGESYNEQFF. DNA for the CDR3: TGTGCCAGCAGTGTTTCGGGAGAGTCCTACAATGAGCAGTTCTTC.

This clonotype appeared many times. The DNA for the CDR3 is TGCAGTGCCAACCCTCCGGGACAGCCAAACTATGGCTACACCTTC. Protein: CSANPPGQPNYGYTF. This chain uses TRBV20-1 with TRBJ1-2, with TRBD1 identical over 7 bases. CDR3 length equals 15 residues. Trimming at V came to 6 bases and at J to 2 bases, leaving 12 bases not matched to a gene. Germline CDR1 is DFQATT and CDR2 is SNEGSKA (reference sequence).

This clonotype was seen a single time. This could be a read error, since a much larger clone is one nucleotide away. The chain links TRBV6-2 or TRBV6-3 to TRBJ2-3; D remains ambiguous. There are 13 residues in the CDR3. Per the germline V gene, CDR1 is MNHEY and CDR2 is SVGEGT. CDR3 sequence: CDSTWTTGDTQYF. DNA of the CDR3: TGTGACAGCACCTGGACCACTGGGGATACGCAGTATTTT.

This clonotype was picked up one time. CDR3 region: CASSLEGVKDTQYF. CDR3 sequence (DNA): TGTGCCAGCAGTTTAGAGGGGGTGAAAGATACGCAGTATTTT. This sequence joins TRBV12-3 or TRBV12-4 and TRBJ2-3; TRBD1 might be the D (6 bases). The CDR3 loop spans 14 amino acids. Trimming removed 1 base at V and 5 bases at J, with 10 bases between.

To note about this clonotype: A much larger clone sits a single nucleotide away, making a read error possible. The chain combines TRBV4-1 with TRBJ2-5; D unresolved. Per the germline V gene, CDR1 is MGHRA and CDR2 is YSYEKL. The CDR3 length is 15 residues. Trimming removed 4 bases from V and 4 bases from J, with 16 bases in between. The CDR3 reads CASSLVETLRETQYF. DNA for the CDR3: TGCGCCAGCAGCCTGGTTGAGACTCTTAGAGAGACCCAGTACTTC.

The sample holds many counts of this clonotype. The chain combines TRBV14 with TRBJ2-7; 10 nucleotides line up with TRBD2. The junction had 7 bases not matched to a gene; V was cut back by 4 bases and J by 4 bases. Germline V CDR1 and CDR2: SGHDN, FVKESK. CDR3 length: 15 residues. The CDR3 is CASSPGLAAMYEQYF. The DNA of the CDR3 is TGTGCCAGCAGCCCCGGACTAGCGGCCATGTACGAGCAGTACTTC.

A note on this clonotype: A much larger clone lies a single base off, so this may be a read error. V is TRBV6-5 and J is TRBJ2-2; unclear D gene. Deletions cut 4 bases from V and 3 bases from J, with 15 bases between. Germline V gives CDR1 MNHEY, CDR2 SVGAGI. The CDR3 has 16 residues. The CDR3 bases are TGTGCCAGCAGTTTGGGGAAACCCCGGGACACCGGGGAGCTGTTTTTT. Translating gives CASSLGKPRDTGELFF.

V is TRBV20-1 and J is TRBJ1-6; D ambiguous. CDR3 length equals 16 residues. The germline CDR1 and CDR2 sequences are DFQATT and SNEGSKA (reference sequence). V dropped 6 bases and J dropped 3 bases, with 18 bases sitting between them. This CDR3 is CSAPLEGSYYNSPLHF. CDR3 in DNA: TGCAGTGCCCCCTTGGAAGGGTCTTACTATAATTCACCCCTCCACTTT.

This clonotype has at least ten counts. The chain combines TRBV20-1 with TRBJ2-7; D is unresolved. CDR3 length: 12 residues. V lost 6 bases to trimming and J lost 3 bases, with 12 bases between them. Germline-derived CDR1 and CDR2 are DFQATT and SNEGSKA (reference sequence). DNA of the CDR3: TGCAGTGCAACCCAGTGGGGCTACGAGCAGTACTTC. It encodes CSATQWGYEQYF.

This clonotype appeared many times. The CDR3 is CASSLFGVVAKNIQYF. As DNA, the CDR3 is TGTGCCAGCAGCTTATTTGGGGTCGTAGCCAAAAACATTCAGTACTTC. The gene calls are TRBV7-8 and TRBJ2-4; no clear D gene. Deletions cut 2 bases from V and 0 bases from J, with 11 bases between. Germline CDR1 and CDR2: SGHVS and FQNEAQ. The CDR3 covers 16 residues.

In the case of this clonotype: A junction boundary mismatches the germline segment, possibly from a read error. The CDR3 loop reads CVSRGGRNTGELSF. The CDR3 DNA reads TGTGTCTCGCGTGGGGGGCGAAACACCGGGGAGCTGTCTTTT. V and J are TRBV2 and TRBJ2-2, with D perhaps matching TRBD1 or TRBD2 (6 bases each). Germline loops: CDR1 SNHLY, CDR2 FYNNEI. The CDR3 is made up of 14 amino acids.

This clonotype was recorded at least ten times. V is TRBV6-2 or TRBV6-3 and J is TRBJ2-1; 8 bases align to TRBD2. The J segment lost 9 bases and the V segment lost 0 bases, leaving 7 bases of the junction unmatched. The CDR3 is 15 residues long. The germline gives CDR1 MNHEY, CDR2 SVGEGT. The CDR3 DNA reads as TGTGCCAGCAGTTACTCAACGGGGGGGCCGCGTGAGCAGTTCTTC. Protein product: CASSYSTGGPREQFF.

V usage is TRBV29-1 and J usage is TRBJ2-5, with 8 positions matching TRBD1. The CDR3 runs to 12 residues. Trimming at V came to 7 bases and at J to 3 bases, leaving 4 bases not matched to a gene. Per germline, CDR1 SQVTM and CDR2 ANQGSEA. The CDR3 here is CSGMTGEETQYF. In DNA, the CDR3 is TGCAGCGGAATGACAGGGGAAGAGACCCAGTACTTC.

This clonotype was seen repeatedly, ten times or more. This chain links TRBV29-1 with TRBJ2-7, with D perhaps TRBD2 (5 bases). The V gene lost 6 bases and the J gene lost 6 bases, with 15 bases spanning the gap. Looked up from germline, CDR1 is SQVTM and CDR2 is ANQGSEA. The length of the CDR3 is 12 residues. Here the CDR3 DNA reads TGCAGCGTACTAGTTCAAACGTCCGAGCAGTACTTC. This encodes CSVLVQTSEQYF.

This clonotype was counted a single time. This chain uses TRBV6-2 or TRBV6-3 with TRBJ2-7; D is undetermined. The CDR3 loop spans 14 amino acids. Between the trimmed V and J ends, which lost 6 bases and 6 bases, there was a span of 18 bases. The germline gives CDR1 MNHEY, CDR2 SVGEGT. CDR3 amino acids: CASSELKGFCEQYF. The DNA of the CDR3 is TGTGCCAGCAGCGAGCTAAAGGGATTCTGCGAGCAGTACTTC.

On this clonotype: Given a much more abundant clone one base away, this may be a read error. The chain's CDR3 is CASRQERGSFEYF. The CDR3 nucleotides read TGCGCCAGCAGACAAGAACGGGGGAGCTTTGAGTATTTT. The rearrangement links TRBV4-1 to TRBJ2-3; possible D gene TRBD2, 6 bases. Germline V gene sequence: CDR1 MGHRA, CDR2 YSYEKL. The CDR3 has 13 residues.

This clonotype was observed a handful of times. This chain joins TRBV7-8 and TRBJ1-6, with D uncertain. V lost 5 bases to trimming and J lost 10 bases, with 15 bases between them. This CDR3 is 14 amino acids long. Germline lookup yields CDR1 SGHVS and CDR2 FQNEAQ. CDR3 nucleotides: TGTGCCAGCAGCGCTGATAGGTCGGGCTCACCCCTCCACTTT. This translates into CASSADRSGSPLHF.

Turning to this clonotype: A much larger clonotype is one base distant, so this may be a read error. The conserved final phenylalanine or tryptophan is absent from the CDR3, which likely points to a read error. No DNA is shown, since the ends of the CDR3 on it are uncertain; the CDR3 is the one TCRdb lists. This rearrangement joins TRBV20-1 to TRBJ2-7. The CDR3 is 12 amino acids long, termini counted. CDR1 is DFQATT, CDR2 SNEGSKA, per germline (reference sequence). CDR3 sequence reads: CSARDLRGLSIL.

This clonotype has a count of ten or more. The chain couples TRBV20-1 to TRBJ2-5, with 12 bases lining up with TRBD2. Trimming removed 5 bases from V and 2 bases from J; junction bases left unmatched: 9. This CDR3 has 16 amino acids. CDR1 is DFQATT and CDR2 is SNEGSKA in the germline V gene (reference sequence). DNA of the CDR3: TGCAGTGCTCTGGGAACTAGCGGGGGGACTCAAGAGACCCAGTACTTC. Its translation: CSALGTSGGTQETQYF.

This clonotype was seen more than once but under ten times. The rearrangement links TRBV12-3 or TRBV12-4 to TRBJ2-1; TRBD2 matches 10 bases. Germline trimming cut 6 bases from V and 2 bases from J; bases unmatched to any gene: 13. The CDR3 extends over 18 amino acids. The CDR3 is CASSPEWLAGVTYNEQFF. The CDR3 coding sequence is TGTGCCAGCAGCCCCGAGTGGCTAGCGGGGGTTACCTACAATGAGCAGTTCTTC.